Listed here are 26 T cell receptor beta chains from one sample, sequenced in a study of glioma-infiltrating T cells after dendritic cell vaccination. Clones were sequenced by immunoSEQ multiplex PCR, and TCRdb holds only the in-frame ones, with some missing. The repertoire holds about 92,000 clones, with 85% to 90% as singletons. The starting material was blood, obtained before dendritic cell vaccination. The origin of the receptors is a human donor with glioblastoma.

The chain combines TRBV6-5 with TRBJ1-3, with 7 bases aligning to TRBD1. This CDR3 contains 13 residues. J lost 4 bases, V lost 9 bases, and 6 bases had no gene match. Germline CDR1 and CDR2: MNHEY and SVGAGI. The CDR3 region is CASRQGKGNTIYF. In DNA form, the CDR3 reads TGTGCCAGTCGACAGGGAAAAGGAAACACCATATATTTT.

The genes are TRBV9 and TRBJ2-1; 10 positions match TRBD2. CDR1 and CDR2 (germline): SGDLS, YYNGEE. J gave up 7 bases and V 1 base, and 5 bases lay outside the gene matches. This CDR3 has 15 residues. CDR3 bases: TGTGCCAGCAGCGTAAGCGGGGGGGCGGTAAATGAGCAGTTCTTC. Its protein is CASSVSGGAVNEQFF.

V gene TRBV5-4 combines with J gene TRBJ1-1; D unclear. CDR3 length: 13 amino acids. Trimming took off 2 bases at V and 4 bases at J, with 9 bases between the two ends. Germline V lookup: CDR1 SGHNT, CDR2 YYREEE (reference sequence). Written as DNA, the CDR3 is TGTGCCAGCAGCTTCGCCACGGTCACTGAAGCTTTCTTT. It specifies CASSFATVTEAFF.

This clone appeared once. The chain links TRBV18 to TRBJ2-7, with 8 bases fitting TRBD1. Per the germline V gene, CDR1 is KGHSH and CDR2 is LQKENI. The CDR3 has 13 amino acids. With V trimmed by 2 bases and J by 6 bases, 3 bases remained unmatched. CDR3 in amino acids: CASSPDRGSEQYF. Here the CDR3 DNA reads TGTGCCAGCTCACCAGACAGGGGTTCCGAGCAGTACTTC.

The chain uses TRBV5-6 and TRBJ2-3; 7 positions agree with TRBD1. CDR1 SGHDT and CDR2 YYEEEE come from the germline V gene. The V segment lost 1 base and the J segment 3 bases; nucleotides outside the gene matches: 8. The CDR3 covers 16 residues. The CDR3 DNA reads as TGTGCCAGCAGCTTGATACAGGGGTGGCGAACAGATACGCAGTATTTT. This translates into CASSLIQGWRTDTQYF. The whole variable domain, remainder taken from reference TRBV5-6 and TRBJ2-3, is DAGVTQSPTHLIKTRGQQVTLRCSPKSGHDTVSWYQQALGQGPQFIFQYYEEEERQRGNFPDRFSGHQFPNYSSELNVNALLLGDSALYLCASSLIQGWRTDTQYFGPGTRLTVL.

The J gene is TRBJ1-3, the V gene TRBV5-1, with TRBD1 matching 7 bases. The CDR3 covers 15 residues. The junction had 2 bases not matched to a gene; V was cut back by 0 bases and J by 2 bases. Germline V gene lookup returns CDR1 SGHRS and CDR2 YFSETQ. The CDR3 sequence is CASSLVGTAGNTIYF. The CDR3, as DNA: TGCGCCAGCAGCTTGGTAGGGACAGCTGGAAACACCATATATTTT.

The J gene is TRBJ1-6, the V gene TRBV4-1; 8 nucleotides align to TRBD1. V was clipped by 4 bases and J by 9 bases; unmatched bases: 5. Germline assignment: CDR1 MGHRA and CDR2 YSYEKL. The CDR3 extends over 14 amino acids. The CDR3 region is CASSRGTGVSPLHF. The DNA of the CDR3 is TGCGCCAGCAGCCGCGGGACAGGTGTTTCACCCCTCCACTTT.

In the case of this clone: Additional DNA sequences in this sample encode the identical CDR3. The V and J genes are TRBV5-6 and TRBJ2-2; D gene ambiguous. Per the germline V gene, CDR1 is SGHDT and CDR2 is YYEEEE. Trimming took off 0 bases at V and 4 bases at J, with 4 bases between the two ends. The CDR3 spans 13 residues. The CDR3 region is CASSLGPTGELFF. DNA for the CDR3: TGTGCCAGCAGCTTGGGGCCCACCGGGGAGCTGTTTTTT.

The chain uses TRBV4-1 and TRBJ1-2; the match to TRBD1 covers 8 bases. The V and J ends lost 5 bases and 8 bases, in that order; junction bases with no gene match: 13. This CDR3 is 15 amino acids long. The germline gives CDR1 MGHRA, CDR2 YSYEKL. In DNA, the CDR3 is TGCGCCAGCAGCACTACAGGGGGGGCTTTGTACGGCTACACCTTC. Translation gives CASSTTGGALYGYTF.

The V and J genes are TRBV7-9 and TRBJ2-7; tentatively, D is TRBD1 (6 bases). The V gene's germline CDR1 is SEHNR and CDR2 FQNEAQ (reference sequence). Trimming pared 8 bases from V and 7 bases from J, leaving 12 bases between. The CDR3 totals 11 residues. The CDR3 spells CASAEGTEQYF. The CDR3 DNA is TGTGCCAGCGCCGAAGGGACAGAGCAGTACTTC. The whole variable domain, filled in from reference TRBV7-9 and TRBJ2-7, reads DTGVSQNPRHKITKRGQNVTFRCDPISEHNRLYWYRQTLGQGPEFLTYFQNEAQLEKSRLLSDRFSAERPKGSFSTLEIQRTEQGDSAMYLCASAEGTEQYFGPGTRLTVT.

On this clone: At one end, the junction sequence differs from germline, possibly due to a read error. The rearrangement links TRBV9 to TRBJ2-7, with 9 bases fitting TRBD1. Germline CDR1 reads SGDLS; CDR2 reads YYNGEE. This CDR3 has 15 residues. This CDR3 is CASSSTGGASSEQYF. In nucleotides, the CDR3 is TGTGCCAGCAGCTCCACAGGGGGCGCCTCCTCCGAGCAGTACTTC.

The genes are TRBV7-9 and TRBJ1-1; 8 positions match TRBD1. The V and J ends lost 5 bases and 3 bases, in that order; junction bases with no gene match: 5. Looked up from germline, CDR1 is SEHNR and CDR2 is FQNEAQ (reference sequence). The CDR3 is 14 residues long. CDR3 region: CASSEQGVDTEAFF. The CDR3 DNA reads as TGTGCCAGCAGCGAACAGGGGGTTGACACTGAAGCTTTCTTT.

This chain uses TRBV19 with TRBJ2-7, with a tentative D call TRBD2 (5 bases). The V end was cut by 1 base, the J end by 3 bases, with 10 bases between. This CDR3 contains 14 residues. The germline CDR1 and CDR2 sequences are LNHDA and SQIVND (reference sequence). CDR3 DNA: TGTGCCAGTAGTATAGCGAAGGGAGTCTACGAGCAGTACTTC. It codes for CASSIAKGVYEQYF.

The chain carries TRBV11-1 and TRBJ2-7; TRBD2 might be the D (7 bases). The CDR3 loop spans 13 amino acids. Germline assignment: CDR1 SGHAT and CDR2 FQDESV (reference sequence). V shed 7 bases and J shed 6 bases, with 16 bases lying between them. The CDR3 DNA reads TGTGCCAGCAAAGGGGGGGCGCCTTCCGAGCAGTACTTC. Translated, it gives CASKGGAPSEQYF.

The genes are TRBV28 and TRBJ1-3; 7 bases map to TRBD1. Trimming removed 7 bases from V and 3 bases from J; junction bases left unmatched: 12. The germline gives CDR1 MDHEN, CDR2 SYDVKM. This CDR3 spans 16 amino acids. The CDR3 DNA reads TGTGCCAGCACCGCCCCCGGGCAGGGGGTTGGAAACACCATATATTTT. This translates into CASTAPGQGVGNTIYF.

The table lists this clone with a count of one. The chain has TRBV7-6 and TRBJ1-5; D is uncertain. The CDR3 covers 15 residues. V lost 1 base and J lost 6, with 13 bases in between. Germline lookup yields CDR1 SGHVS and CDR2 FNYEAQ. As DNA, the CDR3 is TGTGCCAGCAGCTTAGATTCGGGGTCGGGTCAGCCCCAGCATTTT. Translating gives CASSLDSGSGQPQHF.

CDR3 amino acids: CASREGQSLLDEQYF. CDR3 in DNA: TGTGCCAGCAGGGAGGGACAGAGCCTACTAGACGAGCAGTACTTC. The chain recombines TRBV6-6 with TRBJ2-7; TRBD1 might be the D (7 bases). The germline gives CDR1 MNHNY, CDR2 SVGAGI (reference sequence). The CDR3 has 15 amino acids. V gave up 6 bases and J gave up 5 bases, with 20 bases separating them.

The chain recombines TRBV19 with TRBJ1-1, with D perhaps TRBD1 (6 bases). V lost 8 bases and J lost 4, with 17 bases in between. The germline V gene has CDR1 LNHDA and CDR2 SQIVND (reference sequence). This CDR3 is 14 amino acids long. The DNA for the CDR3 is TGTGCCAGTGGCTACAGGGAAGGGGGCACTGAAGCTTTCTTT. This translates into CASGYREGGTEAFF. Full variable domain (rest looked up from reference TRBV19 and TRBJ1-1): DGGITQSPKYLFRKEGQNVTLSCEQNLNHDAMYWYRQDPGQGLRLIYYSQIVNDFQKGDIAEGYSVSREKKESFPLTVTSAQKNPTAFYLCASGYREGGTEAFFGQGTRLTVV.

J is TRBJ2-2 and V is TRBV7-3; 10 bases line up with TRBD1. V lost 6 bases to trimming and J lost 0 bases; unmatched junction nucleotides: 4. The germline V gene encodes CDR1 SGHTA and CDR2 FQGTGA. The CDR3 extends over 16 amino acids. The CDR3 nucleotides are TGTGCCAGCAGGACAGGGGGCCACGCGAACACCGGGGAGCTGTTTTTT. Translation gives CASRTGGHANTGELFF.

V is TRBV29-1 and J is TRBJ1-2, with 8 bases aligning to TRBD1. Per the germline V gene, CDR1 is SQVTM and CDR2 is ANQGSEA. The CDR3 totals 13 residues. The CDR3 region has the DNA TGCAGTACGGTCGTGGGACAGGCCTATGGCTACACCTTC. It yields the protein CSTVVGQAYGYTF. The full variable domain, with the rest looked up from reference TRBV29-1 and TRBJ1-2, is SAVISQKPSRDICQRGTSLTIQCQVDSQVTMMFWYRQQPGQSLTLIATANQGSEATYESGFVIDKFPISRPNLTFSTLTVSNMSPEDSSIYLCSTVVGQAYGYTFGSGTRLTVV.

V is TRBV7-3 and J is TRBJ2-2, with 8 bases fitting TRBD1. Unmatched junction bases numbered 11, after V lost 4 bases and J lost 7 bases. The germline V gene has CDR1 SGHTA and CDR2 FQGTGA. The CDR3 is made up of 16 amino acids. CDR3 DNA sequence: TGTGCCAGCAGCTCGGGCGGGACAGGTGGAGGCGGGGAGCTGTTTTTT. Amino acid sequence: CASSSGGTGGGGELFF.

This chain links TRBV10-3 with TRBJ2-7, with D possibly TRBD1 on 5 matching bases. There are 15 residues in the CDR3. The V gene lost 5 bases and the J gene lost 1 base, with 15 bases spanning the gap. CDR1 ENHRY and CDR2 SYGVKD come from the germline V gene. The CDR3 region has the DNA TGTGCCATCAGTTATAGTGACAGTCCGTCCTACGAGCAGTACTTC. Translating it yields CAISYSDSPSYEQYF.

This rearrangement joins TRBV7-9 to TRBJ1-6; TRBD1 matches 8 bases. Germline V gene lookup returns CDR1 SEHNR and CDR2 FQNEAQ (reference sequence). This CDR3 spans 16 amino acids. V trimming: 5 bases; J trimming: 8 bases; junction bases outside the gene matches: 11. The CDR3 sequence: CASSHGQGRGHSPLHF. The CDR3 DNA follows: TGTGCCAGCAGCCACGGACAGGGCAGAGGTCATTCACCCCTCCACTTT.

This clone has only a few counts. V is TRBV7-9 and J is TRBJ1-4; D unclear. This CDR3 has 15 amino acids. Trimming took 3 bases from V and 3 from J, leaving 11 bases between them. Germline V lookup: CDR1 SEHNR, CDR2 FQNEAQ (reference sequence). CDR3 in amino acids: CASSLLMASNEKLFF. The CDR3 DNA reads TGTGCCAGCAGCTTGCTGATGGCTTCTAATGAAAAACTGTTTTTT.

The chain employs TRBV5-6 and TRBJ1-6, with a tentative D call TRBD1 (6 bases). There are 17 residues in the CDR3. Trimming took 3 bases from V and 0 from J, leaving 13 bases between them. Germline V lookup: CDR1 SGHDT, CDR2 YYEEEE. CDR3 amino acids: CASSWEGDPSYNSPLHF. The CDR3 DNA reads as TGTGCCAGCAGCTGGGAGGGGGATCCCTCCTATAATTCACCCCTCCACTTT.

The genes are TRBV5-1 and TRBJ2-5; TRBD1 is a possible D gene (6 bases). The CDR3 has 18 amino acids. Deletions cut 4 bases from V and 1 base from J, with 23 bases between. Germline CDR1 SGHRS, CDR2 YFSETQ. The CDR3 bases are TGCGCCAGCAGCCACCCGCTGACAGGACTCCCTCCCCAAGAGACCCAGTACTTC. Its protein product is CASSHPLTGLPPQETQYF.